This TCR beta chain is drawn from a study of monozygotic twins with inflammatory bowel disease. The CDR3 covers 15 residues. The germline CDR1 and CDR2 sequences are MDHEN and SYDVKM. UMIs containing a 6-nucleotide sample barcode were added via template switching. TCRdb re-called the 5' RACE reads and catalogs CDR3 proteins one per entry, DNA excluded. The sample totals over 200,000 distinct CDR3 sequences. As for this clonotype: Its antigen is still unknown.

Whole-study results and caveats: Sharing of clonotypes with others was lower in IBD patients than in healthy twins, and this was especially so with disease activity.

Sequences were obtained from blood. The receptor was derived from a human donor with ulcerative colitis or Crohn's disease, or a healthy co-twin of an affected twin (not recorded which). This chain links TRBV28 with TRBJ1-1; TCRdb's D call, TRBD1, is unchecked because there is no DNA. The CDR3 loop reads CASSRPTGSNTEAFF.